This T cell receptor beta chain derives from a study of human T cells and chemical hapten exposure. Across the whole study: Alopecia areata, totalis or universalis affected patients, mainly female. Study-wide results and caveats: PT1 expanded TCR numbers rose with patch test score.

Authors' analysis steps: Per sample, the median was approximately 100,000 TCRs, with values from 23,224 to 690,600. TCRdb used MiXCR to reprocess the RACE reads, holding one entry per CDR3 protein. TCRdb's processing, not the authors' own work, is the source of the V and J calls. Altogether over 85,000 distinct CDR3 sequences are present, 9% to 9.5% being singletons, with the ten largest covering approximately 2%. The time point here: patch test 2, 6 weeks after DPC sensitization. Treatment denoted: therapeutic diphenylcyclopropenone sensitization with weekly scalp DPC. Blood draws came before every patch-test application. Trimming pared 2 bases from V and 3 bases from J, leaving 13 bases between. This CDR3 spans 15 amino acids. The V gene's germline CDR1 is MDHEN and CDR2 SYDVKM. This clonotype was found many times. Its cognate antigen is unknown.

The gene calls are TRBV28 and TRBJ1-1; possibly TRBD1 for D (5 bases). The sequence was collected from a middle-aged woman with alopecia areata. Some clones in this sample may be carry-over from other donors' samples. This specimen was whole blood, taken in connection with sensitization to the hapten diphenylcyclopropenone (DPC). The CDR3 DNA reads as TGTGCCAGCAGTTTACTCGATGGGGGGTACACTGAAGCTTTCTTT. Amino acid sequence: CASSLLDGGYTEAFF.